This paragraph reports one TCR beta chain. A junction boundary mismatches the germline segment, possibly from a read error. Germline values: CDR1 SSHAT, CDR2 FNYEAQ (reference sequence). This CDR3 is 20 amino acids long. This entry comes from a study of OX40 agonist ivuxolimab in advanced cancers. Study background: Three patients responded partially, comprising one with hepatocellular carcinoma and two with cutaneous melanoma.

Some clones are missing from TCRdb's copy, which holds only in-frame ones; the method was immunoSEQ multiplex PCR. Of around 48,000 clones listed, approximately 77% were seen once; the top ten hold about 3%. This chain uses TRBV7-7 with TRBJ2-6, with 9 nucleotides matching TRBD1. The sample consisted of CD4+ or CD8+ T cells sorted from blood, taken in a trial of the OX40 agonist ivuxolimab. The receptor was derived from an adult with an advanced solid tumor such as melanoma, head and neck, liver or kidney cancer. This CDR3 is CASSLLPTGTGNSGANVLTF. The CDR3 DNA follows: TGTGCTAGCAGCCTACTCCCAACCGGGACAGGGAACTCTGGGGCCAACGTCCTGACTTTC.